The rows below give T cell receptor beta chains drawn from one sample of a study of CD8+CD57+ T cells in acquired aplastic anemia. One entry per CDR3 protein results from TCRdb running MiXCR on the reads. The sample records under 200,000 distinct CDR3 sequences, roughly 48% being singletons. The specimen was sorted CD4+, CD8+, or CD8+CD57+ T cells (not recorded which) from PBMCs. All receptors derive from a human donor with aplastic anemia. Each CDR3 is given with its conserved first and last residue. The D gene is left open where the match is weak. Clone size is shown for a subset of rows, as once, few, many or a class of expanded clone.

cdr3_aa	cdr3_nt	j_call	v_call	d_call	clone_size
CASSIRVSRELFF	TGTGCCAGTAGTATAAGGGTCTCCCGGGAGCTGTTTTTT	TRBJ2-2	TRBV19	.	.
CASSSDIVNEQFF	TGTGCCAGCAGCTCCGACATAGTCAATGAGCAGTTCTTC	TRBJ2-1	TRBV7-3	.	.
CASSLAATDTQYF	TGTGCCAGCAGCTTAGCTGCCACAGATACGCAGTATTTT	TRBJ2-3	TRBV11-3	.	many
CATVYDTQYF	TGTGCCACAGTGTACGATACGCAGTATTTT	TRBJ2-3	TRBV28	.	many
CSVAQHRTGVTYEQYF	TGCAGCGTTGCCCAACATCGGACAGGGGTAACCTACGAGCAGTACTTC	TRBJ2-7	TRBV29-1	TRBD1	many
CSVTGSRGYTF	TGCAGCGTTACAGGGTCGAGAGGCTACACCTTC	TRBJ1-2	TRBV29-1	.	few
CASSEAGTGGGYTF	TGTGCCAGTAGTGAGGCCGGGACAGGGGGTGGCTACACCTTC	TRBJ1-2	TRBV19	TRBD1	many
CATFSGGSTDTQYF	TGTGCCACCTTTAGCGGGGGGAGCACAGATACGCAGTATTTT	TRBJ2-3	TRBV15	TRBD2	.
CSVVGQGNGNTIYF	TGCAGCGTTGTAGGACAGGGCAATGGAAACACCATATATTTT	TRBJ1-3	TRBV29-1	TRBD1	once
CATSRVYRYEQYF	TGTGCCACCAGCAGAGTTTACAGATACGAGCAGTACTTC	TRBJ2-7	TRBV15	.	few
CASSVGGPGYTF	TGTGCCAGCAGCGTAGGAGGACCTGGCTACACCTTC	TRBJ1-2	TRBV9	.	many
CASSVTGGPGELFF	TGTGCCAGCAGCGTAACTGGGGGGCCCGGGGAGCTGTTTTTT	TRBJ2-2	TRBV9	.	many